Each of the 17 T cell receptor beta chains below was sequenced from the same sample in a study of cytomegalovirus exposure and HLA in healthy donors. In the PCR, 60 Vbeta and 13 Jbeta primers were used. Produced via immunoSEQ multiplex PCR; TCRdb's table is partial and in-frame only. In the table there are about 140,000 clones, more than 60% of which are singletons. Input material: PBMCs. These receptors were collected from a woman aged 55-70 years in good health and CMV-seronegative.

The CDR3: CASSPTGGQETQYF. CDR3 DNA sequence: TGTGCCAGCTCACCCACGGGAGGGCAAGAGACCCAGTACTTC. The chain employs TRBV18 and TRBJ2-5; 8 bases are a match to TRBD2. V shed 3 bases and J 2 bases; nucleotides not matched to a gene: 2. The CDR3 is 14 residues long. Germline V gives CDR1 KGHSH, CDR2 LQKENI.

This chain links TRBV5-4 with TRBJ2-1, with 15 bases that match TRBD2. The CDR3 spans 17 residues. Germline V gives CDR1 SGHNT, CDR2 YYREEE (reference sequence). V shed 4 bases and J 4 bases; nucleotides not matched to a gene: 6. The chain's CDR3 is CASSSGLAGGPYNEQFF. As DNA, the CDR3 is TGTGCCAGCAGCAGTGGACTAGCGGGAGGGCCGTACAATGAGCAGTTCTTC.

This chain joins TRBV7-3 and TRBJ2-5; 7 nucleotides align to TRBD2. J gave up 3 bases and V 5 bases, and 6 bases lay outside the gene matches. Germline-derived CDR1 and CDR2 are SGHTA and FQGTGA. This CDR3 is built from 14 residues. The CDR3 DNA reads as TGTGCCAGCAGCCCCGGGAGCGGGGAAGAGACCCAGTACTTC. It specifies CASSPGSGEETQYF.

The chain joins TRBV6-5 to TRBJ1-2; the D gene is possibly TRBD1 (5 bases). Germline CDR1 MNHEY, CDR2 SVGAGI. CDR3 length equals 13 residues. Trimming took 6 bases from V and 5 from J, leaving 13 bases between them. As DNA, the CDR3 is TGTGCCAGCAGGCAAACTCAGGGTTATGGCTACACCTTC. This gives the protein CASRQTQGYGYTF.

J is TRBJ1-4 and V is TRBV7-9, with 7 bases matching TRBD1. CDR3 length: 16 amino acids. V lost 1 base to trimming and J lost 5 bases; unmatched junction nucleotides: 7. Germline V CDR1 and CDR2: SEHNR, FQNEAQ (reference sequence). CDR3 residues: CASSLVNRGKNEKLFF. The CDR3, as DNA: TGTGCCAGCAGCTTAGTAAACAGGGGAAAGAATGAAAAACTGTTTTTT.

This chain joins TRBV6-6 and TRBJ1-4; possibly TRBD1 for D (5 bases). The V gene's germline CDR1 is MNHNY and CDR2 SVGAGI (reference sequence). Between the trimmed V and J ends, which lost 5 bases and 4 bases, there was a span of 11 bases. The CDR3 totals 14 residues. CDR3 DNA sequence: TGTGCCAGCAGTAAGACAGTAGTTAATGAAAAACTGTTTTTT. Protein product: CASSKTVVNEKLFF.

The chain uses TRBV7-2 and TRBJ1-6; maybe TRBD1 (5 bases). The V end was cut by 1 base, the J end by 7 bases, with 14 bases between. Germline V gives CDR1 SGHTA, CDR2 FQGNSA. This CDR3 region has 16 residues. CDR3 loop: CASSLELGLINSPLHF. The DNA of the CDR3 is TGTGCCAGCAGCTTAGAGTTGGGACTTATAAATTCACCCCTCCACTTT.

This clone was counted once. This rearrangement joins TRBV18 to TRBJ2-1; 8 positions match TRBD1. Losses at the gene ends were 3 bases for V and 4 bases for J; bases not matched to a gene: 8. The CDR3 extends over 16 amino acids. CDR1 is KGHSH and CDR2 is LQKENI in the germline V gene. The CDR3 loop reads CASSPRQGQSYNEQFF. The CDR3 bases are TGTGCCAGCTCACCTAGACAGGGGCAATCTTACAATGAGCAGTTCTTC.

In the case of this clone: Compared with germline, one end of the junction differs, possibly owing to a read error. This chain links TRBV7-9 with TRBJ1-2; D may be TRBD1 (5 bases). CDR1 is SEHNR, CDR2 FQNEAQ, per germline (reference sequence). The CDR3 covers 14 residues. The CDR3 DNA is TGTTCCAGCAGCTTAACCGACAGACCCTATGGCTACACCTTC. Translation: CSSSLTDRPYGYTF. The entire variable domain, with the rest obtained from reference TRBV7-9 and TRBJ1-2, is as follows: DTGVSQNPRHKITKRGQNVTFRCDPISEHNRLYWYRQTLGQGPEFLTYFQNEAQLEKSRLLSDRFSAERPKGSFSTLEIQRTEQGDSAMYLCSSSLTDRPYGYTFGSGTRLTVV.

The chain couples TRBV9 to TRBJ1-4; 7 nucleotides line up with TRBD1. With V trimmed by 1 base and J by 4 bases, 4 bases remained unmatched. Germline CDR1 SGDLS, CDR2 YYNGEE. This CDR3 comprises 15 residues. The CDR3 sequence: CASSVQAGGNEKLFF. CDR3 coding DNA: TGTGCCAGCAGCGTACAGGCAGGGGGTAATGAAAAACTGTTTTTT.

This sequence joins TRBV5-6 and TRBJ1-3; D gene unclear. Germline CDR1 SGHDT, CDR2 YYEEEE. Trimming pared 0 bases from V and 0 bases from J, leaving 7 bases between. The CDR3 loop spans 15 amino acids. CDR3 in amino acids: CASSLGRASGNTIYF. The CDR3 DNA reads TGTGCCAGCAGCTTGGGCCGAGCCTCTGGAAACACCATATATTTT.

The V and J genes are TRBV6-1 and TRBJ2-4; the D is unclear. The CDR3 runs to 15 residues. The germline CDR1 and CDR2 sequences are MNHNS and SASEGT. Trimming took off 3 bases at V and 0 bases at J, with 9 bases between the two ends. The CDR3: CASSEVKLAKNIQYF. For the CDR3, the DNA is TGTGCCAGCAGTGAGGTGAAACTAGCCAAAAACATTCAGTACTTC.

The gene calls are TRBV6-1 and TRBJ1-2; TRBD1 matches at 7 bases. The J segment lost 3 bases and the V segment lost 0 bases, leaving 1 base of the junction unmatched. Looked up from germline, CDR1 is MNHNS and CDR2 is SASEGT. The CDR3 runs 14 residues. This chain's CDR3 is CASSEAGGDYGYTF. The CDR3 region has the DNA TGTGCCAGCAGTGAAGCAGGGGGCGACTATGGCTACACCTTC.

This clone was seen a single time. The chain couples TRBV6-1 to TRBJ2-2; TRBD1 is a possible D gene (6 bases). CDR3 length equals 14 residues. Germline V lookup: CDR1 MNHNS, CDR2 SASEGT. V dropped 6 bases and J dropped 2 bases, with 10 bases sitting between them. CDR3 bases: TGTGCCAGCAGAGACAGGCTAAACACCGGGGAGCTGTTTTTT. It is translated as CASRDRLNTGELFF.

The chain links TRBV7-9 to TRBJ2-2; 7 bases line up with TRBD2. The CDR3 loop spans 15 amino acids. The germline gives CDR1 SEHNR, CDR2 FQNEAQ (reference sequence). Unmatched junction bases numbered 9, after V lost 7 bases and J lost 4 bases. DNA for the CDR3: TGTGCCAGCAACCAAGGTGGGACTATCACCGGGGAGCTGTTTTTT. Translating gives CASNQGGTITGELFF.

This sequence joins TRBV5-4 and TRBJ2-5; TRBD1 agrees at 11 bases. V lost 4 bases and J lost 4; bases outside the gene matches: 12. Per the germline V gene, CDR1 is SGHNT and CDR2 is YYREEE (reference sequence). This CDR3 is 17 amino acids long. CDR3 region: CASSPRTGGVGGETQYF. The CDR3 DNA reads TGTGCCAGCAGCCCCCGGACAGGGGGCGTTGGGGGAGAGACCCAGTACTTC.

The sample holds a few counts of this clone. The V and J genes are TRBV7-8 and TRBJ2-7, with D possibly TRBD2 on 6 matching bases. CDR3 length: 13 residues. V lost 1 base and J lost 3, with 7 bases in between. Germline CDR1 reads SGHVS; CDR2 reads FQNEAQ. The CDR3 sequence is CASSLGDFYEQYF. CDR3 DNA: TGTGCCAGCAGCTTAGGGGACTTCTACGAGCAGTACTTC.